This TCR beta chain was profiled in a study of control samples from healthy donors and cancer patients. Germline lookup yields CDR1 SGHNT and CDR2 YYREEE (reference sequence). This CDR3 contains 16 residues. Trimming removed 0 bases from V and 1 base from J; junction bases left unmatched: 3. TCRdb's table, derived via immunoSEQ multiplex PCR, lists solely in-frame clones and lacks some. Of around 150,000 clones in the sample, around 90% were seen once. The chain links TRBV5-4 to TRBJ2-3, with 9 bases identical to TRBD1. The receptor was isolated from a young man in good health. The specimen was blood. In DNA form, the CDR3 reads TGTGCCAGCAGCTTGGGGGGACAGGGTCGCACAGATACGCAGTATTTT. Translating gives CASSLGGQGRTDTQYF.